The 2 T cell receptor beta chains given below trace back to one sample, sequenced in a study of shared clonotypes between healthy human individuals. Profiling relied on immunoSEQ multiplex PCR, and the TCRdb table lists in-frame clones only, not all of them. The profile shows more than 850,000 clones, about four fifths of them singletons. Sequenced material: memory CD4+ T cells from PBMCs. The sample's subset: CD45RA-negative fraction. The source of these receptors is a man aged 18 to 29 in good health. Some clones in this sample may be carry-over from other donors' samples.

V usage is TRBV4-2 and J usage is TRBJ1-1, with D uncertain. The V end lost 0 bases, the J end lost 0 bases, and 8 bases lay between the germline ends. The CDR3 runs to 15 residues. The germline V gene encodes CDR1 LGHNA and CDR2 YNFKEQ. The CDR3 region has the DNA TGTGCCAGCAGCCAAGATCTGGGATTGAACACTGAAGCTTTCTTT. Translated, it gives CASSQDLGLNTEAFF.

The rearrangement uses TRBV7-2 and TRBJ1-1, with a tentative D call TRBD1 (5 bases). CDR3 size: 14 residues. V dropped 1 base and J dropped 4 bases, with 10 bases sitting between them. Germline CDR1 is SGHTA and CDR2 is FQGNSA. The CDR3 here is CASSLGPGRTEAFF. The CDR3 nucleotides read TGTGCCAGCAGCTTAGGCCCAGGGCGCACTGAAGCTTTCTTT.